The source of this T cell receptor (beta chain) is a study of Tregs in tolerant kidney transplant recipients. General study points: Tregs expanded with activated donor B cells seemed most donor-specific. Findings come from small patient numbers and require larger validation.

Notes on this clone: Its antigen is not known.

The protocol was immunoSEQ multiplex PCR, while the TCRdb copy is restricted to in-frame clones and leaves out a portion. Seen here are 80,000 or so clones, roughly nine tenths observed once, and the top ten hold approximately 1.4%. The nonmyeloablative bone marrow transplants came from related graft donors, with transient mixed chimerism. Germline V gene data show CDR1 as SGHDN and CDR2 as FVKESK. Trimming took off 2 bases at V and 3 bases at J, with 7 bases between the two ends. CDR3 length: 14 residues. Sequences were derived from CD4+ T cells from blood (PBMCs), sampled 24 months after the transplant. V usage is TRBV14 and J usage is TRBJ2-2; no definite D call. This receptor was identified in a human patient who received a combined kidney and bone marrow transplant. Some T cells may have come from the graft donor. This CDR3 is CASSQNLYTGELFF. The CDR3 bases are TGTGCCAGCAGCCAAAATCTGTACACCGGGGAGCTGTTTTTT.